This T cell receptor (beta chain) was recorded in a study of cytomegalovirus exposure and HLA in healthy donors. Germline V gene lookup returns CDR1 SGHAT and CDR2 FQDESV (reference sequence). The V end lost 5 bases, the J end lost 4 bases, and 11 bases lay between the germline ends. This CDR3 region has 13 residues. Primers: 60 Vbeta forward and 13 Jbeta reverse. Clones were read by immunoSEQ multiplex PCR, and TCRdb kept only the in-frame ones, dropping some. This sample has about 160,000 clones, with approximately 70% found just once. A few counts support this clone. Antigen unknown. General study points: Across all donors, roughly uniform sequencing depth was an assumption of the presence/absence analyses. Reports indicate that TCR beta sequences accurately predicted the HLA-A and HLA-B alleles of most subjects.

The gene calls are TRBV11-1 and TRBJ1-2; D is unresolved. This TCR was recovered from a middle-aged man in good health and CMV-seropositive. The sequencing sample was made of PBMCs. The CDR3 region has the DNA TGTGCCAGCAGCAGAGGATCGGGCTATGGCTACACCTTC. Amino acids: CASSRGSGYGYTF.